In this sample, the clone carrying this TCR beta chain is medium-sized. What it binds is not known. The source of the sample is a study of T cells in localized non-small cell lung cancer. Whole-study findings and limits: In adjacent lung appeared a median about 58 of the top 100 tumor clones.

Some clones are missing from TCRdb's copy, which holds only in-frame ones; the method was immunoSEQ multiplex PCR. There are 1,500 or so clones in the sample; 28% occur only once, and approximately 15% lies in the top ten. The V and J ends lost 5 bases and 6 bases, in that order; junction bases with no gene match: 12. There are 16 residues in the CDR3. Germline V CDR1 and CDR2: SGHNT, YENEEA. This chain connects TRBV11-3 to TRBJ1-5; 8 bases line up with TRBD1. The origin of this receptor is a man aged 40 to 75 with stage III squamous cell lung carcinoma. Sequencing was performed on normal lung tissue next to the tumor, taken before any cancer treatment. The CDR3 loop reads CASSPGQGMTAQPQHF. The CDR3 DNA follows: TGTGCCAGCAGCCCAGGACAGGGCATGACGGCTCAGCCCCAGCATTTT.